This TCR beta chain stems from a study of shared clonotypes between healthy human individuals. Findings and caveats of the study: The four-donor shared clonotypes exceeded non-shared clonotypes in generation probability, with non-shared ones scoring lower.

Here immunoSEQ multiplex PCR was the method, and the copy in TCRdb shows in-frame clones only, minus some. Counted here are 2 million to 2.5 million clones, over 90% occurring once; the ten biggest clones make up 0.39%. In regard to this clone: Its antigen is unknown.

CDR1 and CDR2 from the germline V gene are SGHNT and YYREEE (reference sequence). Trimming stripped 4 bases from V and 1 base from J, with 8 bases between. The length of the CDR3 is 14 residues. This sequence was found in a man younger than 30 in good health. Some clones in this sample may be carry-over from other donors' samples. V is TRBV5-4 and J is TRBJ1-4, with D maybe TRBD1 (5 bases). Sequencing was performed on naive CD4+ T cells from PBMCs. Indicated subset: CD45RA+ positively selected. In DNA form, the CDR3 reads TGTGCCAGCAGCCGGGGGGGAACTAATGAAAAACTGTTTTTT. This encodes CASSRGGTNEKLFF. Filled out from reference TRBV5-4 and TRBJ1-4, the complete variable domain reads ETGVTQSPTHLIKTRGQQVTLRCSSQSGHNTVSWYQQALGQGPQFIFQYYREEENGRGNFPPRFSGLQFPNYSSELNVNALELDDSALYLCASSRGGTNEKLFFGSGTQLSVL.